These 29 T cell receptor beta chains came from one sample sequenced in a study of blood T cell repertoires in COVID-19. Clones were read by immunoSEQ multiplex PCR, and TCRdb kept only the in-frame ones, dropping some. The sample holds around 280,000 clones; about nine tenths are singletons and the top ten take 11%. Sequenced: peripheral blood. These receptors were taken from a woman aged 25-40 years with COVID-19, enrolled during active disease.

This clone was seen a few times. The chain uses TRBV4-3 and TRBJ2-7; 8 bases line up with TRBD2. This CDR3 is built from 14 residues. V lost 3 bases and J lost 1; bases outside the gene matches: 2. Germline V gives CDR1 LGHNA, CDR2 YSLEER. The CDR3 nucleotides are TGCGCCAGCAGCCATACTAGCGGATCCTACGAGCAGTACTTC. Protein product: CASSHTSGSYEQYF.

The V and J genes are TRBV28 and TRBJ1-2; TRBD1 matches 7 bases. The CDR3 is made up of 16 amino acids. Per the germline V gene, CDR1 is MDHEN and CDR2 is SYDVKM. V shed 2 bases, J shed 7 bases, and the junction held 13 bases outside the gene matches. In nucleotides, the CDR3 is TGTGCCAGCAGTTTAGATTCTTTTGCAGGGGGTCGTGGCTACACCTTC. This encodes CASSLDSFAGGRGYTF.

This chain links TRBV11-3 with TRBJ1-2; the D is unclear. The V and J ends lost 6 bases and 7 bases respectively, with 12 bases between them. The germline V gene has CDR1 SGHNT and CDR2 YENEEA. This CDR3 contains 12 residues. CDR3 nucleotide sequence: TGTGCCAGCAGTCGGAACGGGTTTGGCTACACCTTC. Translation: CASSRNGFGYTF.

Written as DNA, the CDR3 is TGTGCCAGCAGCGCAATGACAGGGCCCCGCTCCTACGAGCAGTACTTC. The encoded protein is CASSAMTGPRSYEQYF. The chain has TRBV5-4 and TRBJ2-7; 7 bases are shared with TRBD1. The V segment lost 4 bases and the J segment 0 bases; nucleotides outside the gene matches: 10. Per the germline V gene, CDR1 is SGHNT and CDR2 is YYREEE (reference sequence). The CDR3 spans 16 residues.

This chain joins TRBV15 and TRBJ1-6; 7 bases are shared with TRBD1. Germline trimming cut 0 bases from V and 8 bases from J; bases unmatched to any gene: 7. CDR3 length equals 16 residues. Germline-derived CDR1 and CDR2 are LNHNV and YYDKDF (reference sequence). This CDR3 reads CATSREGSTGYSPLHF. The CDR3 DNA reads TGTGCCACCAGCAGAGAAGGTTCGACAGGGTATTCACCCCTCCACTTT.

This chain links TRBV5-1 with TRBJ2-1, with D perhaps TRBD2 (6 bases). The germline V gene has CDR1 SGHRS and CDR2 YFSETQ. The CDR3 runs 14 residues. V was clipped by 2 bases and J by 2 bases, with 8 bases between them. CDR3 residues: CASSFTGAYNEQFF. The CDR3 DNA reads as TGCGCCAGCAGCTTCACGGGAGCCTACAATGAGCAGTTCTTC.

The V call is TRBV18, the J call TRBJ1-2; perhaps TRBD1 as D (6 bases). The ends were cut back, 5 bases at V and 4 bases at J, with 14 bases in the middle. This CDR3 region has 14 residues. Germline V gives CDR1 KGHSH, CDR2 LQKENI. CDR3 DNA sequence: TGTGCCAGCTCATCAGGCAGGGGTTCCTATGGCTACACCTTC. This encodes CASSSGRGSYGYTF.

The chain combines TRBV19 with TRBJ2-1, with D possibly being TRBD2 (6 bases). The CDR3 totals 15 residues. Germline assignment: CDR1 LNHDA and CDR2 SQIVND (reference sequence). Trimming pared 8 bases from V and 9 bases from J, leaving 23 bases between. The DNA of the CDR3 is TGTGCCAGTTCCCCCAGCGCGGGGACCATTGCTGAGCAGTTCTTC. It yields the protein CASSPSAGTIAEQFF.

The chain carries TRBV19 and TRBJ2-7; D not resolved. V shed 4 bases and J shed 4 bases, with 11 bases lying between them. The V gene's germline CDR1 is LNHDA and CDR2 SQIVND (reference sequence). The CDR3 is 13 amino acids. CDR3 residues: CASSTSVLYEQYF. CDR3 coding DNA: TGTGCCAGTAGTACTTCGGTGCTGTACGAGCAGTACTTC.

This clone has more than one count but fewer than ten. The chain combines TRBV30 with TRBJ2-1; 8 bases match TRBD2. Germline CDR1 reads GTSNPN; CDR2 reads SVGIG (reference sequence). The CDR3 is 14 amino acids. V was clipped by 0 bases and J by 7 bases; unmatched bases: 5. CDR3 in DNA: TGTGCCTGGAGTGTCGGCGGGAGGTGGAATGAGCAGTTCTTC. Translation: CAWSVGGRWNEQFF.

The chain uses TRBV7-2 and TRBJ2-7; D possibly corresponds to TRBD2 (6 bases). Trimming removed 0 bases from V and 6 bases from J, with 12 bases in between. CDR1 SGHTA and CDR2 FQGNSA come from the germline V gene. This CDR3 comprises 14 residues. CDR3: CASSLAGGPLEQYF. The DNA for the CDR3 is TGTGCCAGCAGCTTAGCGGGAGGCCCTCTCGAGCAGTACTTC.

This chain joins TRBV7-9 and TRBJ2-7; possibly TRBD2 for D (6 bases). Germline CDR1 and CDR2: SEHNR and FQNEAQ (reference sequence). The CDR3 runs 14 residues. V was trimmed by 1 base and J by 6 bases, leaving 13 bases between them. The CDR3 region is CASSLGLVVTEQYF. The CDR3 DNA sequence: TGTGCCAGCAGCTTAGGACTAGTCGTTACCGAGCAGTACTTC.

In this sample, this clone turned up once. V and J are TRBV10-3 and TRBJ2-7, with 9 bases lining up with TRBD2. Germline-derived CDR1 and CDR2 are ENHRY and SYGVKD. The J segment lost 3 bases and the V segment lost 2 bases, leaving 14 bases of the junction unmatched. The CDR3 is 18 residues long. The CDR3 DNA sequence: TGTGCCATCAGTGAGCCGCGGGGTGGAACTAGCGGGTACTACGAGCAGTACTTC. Translated: CAISEPRGGTSGYYEQYF.

V is TRBV5-1 and J is TRBJ2-7, with D maybe TRBD2 (6 bases). This CDR3 has 15 residues. With 0 bases removed from V and 2 bases from J, the gap between germline ends came to 12 bases. Germline CDR1 SGHRS, CDR2 YFSETQ. In DNA, the CDR3 is TGCGCCAGCAGCTTGGTGGCGGGATCCACCTACGAGCAGTACTTC. It is translated as CASSLVAGSTYEQYF.

The chain employs TRBV10-3 and TRBJ2-1; weak D call: TRBD2 (7 bases). The V gene's germline CDR1 is ENHRY and CDR2 SYGVKD. This CDR3 spans 15 amino acids. Trimming removed 3 bases at V and 5 bases at J, with 14 bases between. CDR3: CAISEFEGGNNEQFF. CDR3 coding DNA: TGTGCCATCAGTGAATTTGAGGGGGGGAACAATGAGCAGTTCTTC.

DNA for the CDR3: TGTGCCAGCAGCTACAGGGGCAATCAGTACTTC. As protein: CASSYRGNQYF. The gene calls are TRBV3-1 (or the pseudogene TRBV3-2) and TRBJ2-4, with 7 bases matching TRBD1. The length of the CDR3 is 11 residues. Germline loops: CDR1 LGHDT, CDR2 YNNKEL (reference sequence). V was clipped by 5 bases and J by 12 bases; unmatched bases: 4.

The chain recombines TRBV7-9 with TRBJ1-2, with unresolved D. Germline loops: CDR1 SEHNR, CDR2 FQNEAQ (reference sequence). Trimming cost V 1 base and J 4 bases, with 7 bases left between them. The CDR3 runs 13 residues. The CDR3: CASSLDHGYGYTF. CDR3 DNA: TGTGCCAGCAGCTTAGACCACGGCTATGGCTACACCTTC.

This chain uses TRBV7-2 with TRBJ2-3; D may be TRBD2 (6 bases). This CDR3 spans 14 amino acids. The V end was cut by 0 bases, the J end by 9 bases, with 13 bases between. Germline V gene lookup returns CDR1 SGHTA and CDR2 FQGNSA. The CDR3, as DNA: TGTGCCAGCAGCTTAGCCCCCTCGGCGGGGACGCAGTATTTT. It specifies CASSLAPSAGTQYF.

In its sample, this clone was seen once. The chain couples TRBV28 to TRBJ2-1, with 12 bases lining up with TRBD2. The CDR3 length is 15 residues. Losses at the gene ends were 6 bases for V and 6 bases for J; bases not matched to a gene: 6. Germline CDR1 and CDR2: MDHEN and SYDVKM. The CDR3 nucleotides are TGTGCCAGCAGCCTGACTAGCGGGAGAGGCAATGAGCAGTTCTTC. Translating it yields CASSLTSGRGNEQFF.

At least ten counts were recorded for this clone. The chain combines TRBV7-9 with TRBJ2-5, with TRBD1 as a possible D gene (5 bases). The length of the CDR3 is 13 residues. V was cut by 2 bases and J by 5 bases, with 9 bases left in between. Per the germline V gene, CDR1 is SEHNR and CDR2 is FQNEAQ (reference sequence). CDR3 nucleotide sequence: TGTGCCAGCAGCTTATCACAGGTGGAGACCCAGTACTTC. Amino acids: CASSLSQVETQYF.

The gene calls are TRBV5-1 and TRBJ1-5; D gene ambiguous. The CDR3 spans 14 residues. Germline V lookup: CDR1 SGHRS, CDR2 YFSETQ. The ends were cut back, 8 bases at V and 3 bases at J, with 15 bases in the middle. The chain's CDR3 is CARQLGLTNQPQHF. For the CDR3, the DNA is TGCGCCAGGCAGTTAGGACTGACCAATCAGCCCCAGCATTTT.

This clone was found once. This chain connects TRBV10-2 to TRBJ1-6, with a weak D call TRBD1 (6 bases). CDR1 is WSHSY, CDR2 SAAADI, per germline. The V end was cut by 7 bases, the J end by 7 bases, with 17 bases between. The CDR3 has 15 amino acids. This CDR3 is CASTRQTGTNSPLHF. CDR3 DNA: TGCGCCAGCACTCGGCAAACAGGGACGAATTCACCCCTCCACTTT.

This chain links TRBV30 with TRBJ1-1; no clear D. Trimming stripped 1 base from V and 0 bases from J, with 9 bases between. CDR3 size: 14 residues. From germline, CDR1 is GTSNPN and CDR2 SVGIG (reference sequence). The CDR3 nucleotides are TGTGCCTGGAGTGGGTACAGCCTGAACACTGAAGCTTTCTTT. The encoded protein is CAWSGYSLNTEAFF.

The gene calls are TRBV24-1 and TRBJ2-1; 12 nucleotides agree with TRBD1. Germline V gives CDR1 KGHDR, CDR2 SFDVKD. The CDR3 length is 16 residues. V lost 4 bases to trimming and J lost 8 bases; unmatched junction nucleotides: 8. The CDR3 loop reads CATSDSGTGGLYEQFF. The CDR3 region has the DNA TGTGCCACCAGTGACTCCGGGACAGGGGGCTTGTATGAGCAGTTCTTC.

The rearrangement uses TRBV4-3 and TRBJ2-7; 9 positions agree with TRBD2. J lost 7 bases, V lost 1 base, and 8 bases had no gene match. This CDR3 spans 15 amino acids. Germline CDR1 LGHNA, CDR2 YSLEER. The CDR3: CASSQVAGARGEQYF. In nucleotides, the CDR3 is TGCGCCAGCAGCCAAGTAGCGGGAGCCAGGGGGGAGCAGTACTTC.

V and J are TRBV4-1 and TRBJ2-3; tentatively, D is TRBD1 (6 bases). CDR1 and CDR2 from the germline V gene are MGHRA and YSYEKL. Between the trimmed V and J ends, which lost 0 bases and 2 bases, there was a span of 12 bases. The CDR3 loop spans 16 amino acids. The CDR3 region has the DNA TGCGCCAGCAGCCAAGATTCATGGACAGACACAGATACGCAGTATTTT. This gives the protein CASSQDSWTDTDTQYF.

The chain recombines TRBV11-3 with TRBJ2-1; D unclear. Per germline, CDR1 SGHNT and CDR2 YENEEA. The CDR3 is made up of 18 amino acids. The V and J ends lost 4 bases and 7 bases respectively, with 26 bases between them. CDR3 in DNA: TGTGCCAGCAGCTCCCTAAATAGATGGGCCCCAGCAGTGAATGAGCAGTTCTTC. Its translation is CASSSLNRWAPAVNEQFF. The whole variable domain, remainder taken from reference TRBV11-3 and TRBJ2-1, is EAGVVQSPRYKIIEKKQPVAFWCNPISGHNTLYWYLQNLGQGPELLIRYENEEAVDDSQLPKDRFSAERLKGVDSTLKIQPAELGDSAVYLCASSSLNRWAPAVNEQFFGPGTRLTVL.

This clone was found a few times. The chain links TRBV10-2 to TRBJ1-4, with D perhaps TRBD1 (6 bases). The V and J ends lost 8 bases and 4 bases respectively, with 14 bases between them. This CDR3 is 14 amino acids long. Germline values: CDR1 WSHSY, CDR2 SAAADI. CDR3: CASSWGRDNEKLFF. The CDR3 DNA follows: TGCGCCAGCTCGTGGGGGCGAGATAATGAAAAACTGTTTTTT.

The rearrangement uses TRBV6-2 or TRBV6-3 and TRBJ1-5; D is uncertain. Trimming took 0 bases from V and 2 from J, leaving 11 bases between them. Germline V gene data show CDR1 as MNHEY and CDR2 as SVGEGT. CDR3 length: 16 amino acids. The CDR3 bases are TGTGCCAGCAGTTACTCTCACCCCGGGGGCAATCAGCCCCAGCATTTT. Encoded protein: CASSYSHPGGNQPQHF.